These 16 T cell receptor beta chains were all obtained from the same sample, sequenced in a study of T cell responses to AZD1222 COVID-19 vaccine. The protocol was immunoSEQ multiplex PCR, while the TCRdb copy is restricted to in-frame clones and leaves out a portion. The data show roughly 150,000 clones, about nine tenths seen once. The sample in question was peripheral blood, obtained on day 0 of AZD1222 vaccination. Every receptor here comes from an adult in good health.

This clone was seen a few times. V usage is TRBV7-9 and J usage is TRBJ1-2; D remains ambiguous. The V gene's germline CDR1 is SEHNR and CDR2 FQNEAQ (reference sequence). V was trimmed by 2 bases and J by 2 bases, leaving 12 bases between them. This CDR3 region has 15 residues. The CDR3 loop is CASSLTPTPNYGYTF. The CDR3 nucleotides read TGTGCCAGCAGCTTAACCCCCACACCGAACTATGGCTACACCTTC.

V usage is TRBV15 and J usage is TRBJ1-5; D unclear. The CDR3 runs 12 residues. The germline gives CDR1 LNHNV, CDR2 YYDKDF (reference sequence). Trimming cost V 6 bases and J 5 bases, with 8 bases left between them. The CDR3 spells CATSINYQPQHF. In nucleotides, the CDR3 is TGTGCCACCAGTATAAATTATCAGCCCCAGCATTTT.

The V and J genes are TRBV7-2 and TRBJ2-3; D remains unclear. Germline-derived CDR1 and CDR2 are SGHTA and FQGNSA. The CDR3 length is 14 residues. V lost 1 base to trimming and J lost 5 bases, with 10 bases between them. The CDR3 reads CASSLGSYRDTQYF. DNA of the CDR3: TGTGCCAGCAGCTTAGGTAGCTACAGAGATACGCAGTATTTT.

The chain combines TRBV30 with TRBJ1-1; D remains unclear. CDR1 is GTSNPN, CDR2 SVGIG, per germline (reference sequence). Trimming stripped 5 bases from V and 1 base from J, with 17 bases between. The CDR3 consists of 15 residues. CDR3 DNA sequence: TGTGCCTGGCGTACCTACAAGAGGGCGAACACTGAAGCTTTCTTT. This sequence encodes CAWRTYKRANTEAFF.

The chain couples TRBV7-9 to TRBJ2-1; a possible D gene is TRBD2 (5 bases). The germline V gene encodes CDR1 SEHNR and CDR2 FQNEAQ (reference sequence). The CDR3 sequence is 17 residues long. V was trimmed by 4 bases and J by 8 bases, leaving 24 bases between them. The CDR3 DNA sequence: TGTGCCAGCAGCTCGTCCCCTGAGGGAGTATCCCCCCATGAGCAGTTCTTC. This gives the protein CASSSSPEGVSPHEQFF. The full variable domain, rest sourced from reference TRBV7-9 and TRBJ2-1, is DTGVSQNPRHKITKRGQNVTFRCDPISEHNRLYWYRQTLGQGPEFLTYFQNEAQLEKSRLLSDRFSAERPKGSFSTLEIQRTEQGDSAMYLCASSSSPEGVSPHEQFFGPGTRLTVL.

The chain couples TRBV6-1 to TRBJ1-5; 10 nucleotides align to TRBD1. The CDR3 length is 15 residues. Unmatched junction bases numbered 7, after V lost 6 bases and J lost 5 bases. The germline V gene encodes CDR1 MNHNS and CDR2 SASEGT. The CDR3 sequence: CASRLHGTGDQPQHF. CDR3 nucleotide sequence: TGTGCCAGCAGGCTCCATGGGACAGGGGATCAGCCCCAGCATTTT.

The gene calls are TRBV24-1 and TRBJ2-3; no reliable D call. The CDR3 totals 11 residues. Between the trimmed V and J ends, which lost 0 bases and 8 bases, there was a span of 2 bases. CDR1 is KGHDR and CDR2 is SFDVKD in the germline V gene. Written as DNA, the CDR3 is TGTGCCACCAGTGATTTGTCTACGCAGTATTTT. Amino acid sequence: CATSDLSTQYF.

The gene calls are TRBV3-1 (or the pseudogene TRBV3-2) and TRBJ1-2; 8 bases are shared with TRBD1. Germline CDR1 is LGHDT and CDR2 is YNNKEL (reference sequence). V was clipped by 2 bases and J by 7 bases; unmatched bases: 9. This CDR3 spans 15 amino acids. The CDR3 nucleotides are TGTGCCAGCAGCCAAACACTGACAGGGGTGATTGGCTACACCTTC. This translates into CASSQTLTGVIGYTF.

The V call is TRBV28, the J call TRBJ1-6; D ambiguous. CDR1 MDHEN and CDR2 SYDVKM come from the germline V gene. This CDR3 has 13 residues. V lost 3 bases and J 5 bases, leaving 5 bases between the germline ends. This CDR3 is CASSLWHNSPLHF. As DNA, the CDR3 is TGTGCCAGCAGTTTGTGGCATAATTCACCCCTCCACTTT.

The rearrangement uses TRBV2 and TRBJ2-7; D possibly matches TRBD1 or TRBD2 (5 bases each). Trimming removed 6 bases from V and 4 bases from J, with 28 bases in between. Looked up from germline, CDR1 is SNHLY and CDR2 is FYNNEI. The CDR3 totals 18 residues. The CDR3 region has the DNA TGTGCCAGCAGCGAATACTCCCTGAGGGGAGCGGAGGTGTACGAGCAGTACTTC. It translates to CASSEYSLRGAEVYEQYF.

The chain carries TRBV12-3 or TRBV12-4 and TRBJ1-2, with 7 bases identical to TRBD1. The CDR3 has 12 amino acids. Trimming took 6 bases from V and 8 from J; bases not matched to a gene: 6. CDR3 bases: TGTGCCAGCAGCCGTAGGACAGGAGGCTACACCTTC. As protein: CASSRRTGGYTF.

This clone was seen a single time. The chain employs TRBV28 and TRBJ1-5, with no clear D. The V gene lost 4 bases and the J gene lost 4 bases, with 11 bases spanning the gap. The CDR3 consists of 14 residues. The germline V gene encodes CDR1 MDHEN and CDR2 SYDVKM. DNA for the CDR3: TGTGCCAGCAGTTATCTGAGTAGGAATCAGCCCCAGCATTTT. The encoded protein is CASSYLSRNQPQHF.

The chain is built from TRBV6-6 and TRBJ1-2; TRBD1 aligns across 7 bases. J lost 5 bases, V lost 2 bases, and 5 bases had no gene match. CDR3 length equals 14 residues. Germline CDR1 MNHNY, CDR2 SVGAGI (reference sequence). The CDR3 sequence: CASSYRGPDYGYTF. The CDR3 coding sequence is TGTGCCAGCAGTTACAGGGGGCCTGATTATGGCTACACCTTC.

This chain uses TRBV19 with TRBJ2-7; 8 nucleotides line up with TRBD1. With V trimmed by 7 bases and J by 3 bases, 11 bases remained unmatched. Germline V gives CDR1 LNHDA, CDR2 SQIVND (reference sequence). The CDR3 runs 15 residues. CDR3 sequence: CASTKAGQGNYEQYF. In DNA, the CDR3 is TGTGCCAGTACCAAGGCAGGACAGGGTAACTACGAGCAGTACTTC. The whole variable domain, remainder taken from reference TRBV19 and TRBJ2-7, is DGGITQSPKYLFRKEGQNVTLSCEQNLNHDAMYWYRQDPGQGLRLIYYSQIVNDFQKGDIAEGYSVSREKKESFPLTVTSAQKNPTAFYLCASTKAGQGNYEQYFGPGTRLTVT.

J is TRBJ2-7 and V is TRBV10-3; D is unresolved. Germline-derived CDR1 and CDR2 are ENHRY and SYGVKD. This CDR3 has 15 amino acids. The V gene lost 0 bases and the J gene lost 2 bases, with 11 bases spanning the gap. The CDR3 DNA reads as TGTGCCATCAGTGAGTCCTTTGGTCTGACCTACGAGCAGTACTTC. This translates into CAISESFGLTYEQYF.

The J gene is TRBJ2-3, the V gene TRBV6-1; D uncertain. The V end was cut by 1 base, the J end by 2 bases, with 7 bases between. The CDR3 is 14 residues long. The germline gives CDR1 MNHNS, CDR2 SASEGT. The CDR3 region has the DNA TGTGCCAGCAGTGAAGGGAAGTTCACAGATACGCAGTATTTT. Its protein is CASSEGKFTDTQYF.